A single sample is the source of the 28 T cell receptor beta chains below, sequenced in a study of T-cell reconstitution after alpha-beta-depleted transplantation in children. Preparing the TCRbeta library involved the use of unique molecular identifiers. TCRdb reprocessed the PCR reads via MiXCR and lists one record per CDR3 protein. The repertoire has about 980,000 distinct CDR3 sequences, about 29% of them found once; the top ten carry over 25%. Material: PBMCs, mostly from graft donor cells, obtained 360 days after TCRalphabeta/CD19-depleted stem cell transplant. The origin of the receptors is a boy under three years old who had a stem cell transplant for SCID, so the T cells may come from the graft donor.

CDR3 nucleotides: TGTGCCAGCAGCCCGAGCCCGGGACCTTACAATGAGCAGTTCTTC. Protein product: CASSPSPGPYNEQFF. V and J are TRBV12-3 or TRBV12-4 and TRBJ2-1, with D perhaps assigned TRBD1 or TRBD2 (5 bases each). V lost 6 bases to trimming and J lost 4 bases, with 16 bases between them. This CDR3 comprises 15 residues.

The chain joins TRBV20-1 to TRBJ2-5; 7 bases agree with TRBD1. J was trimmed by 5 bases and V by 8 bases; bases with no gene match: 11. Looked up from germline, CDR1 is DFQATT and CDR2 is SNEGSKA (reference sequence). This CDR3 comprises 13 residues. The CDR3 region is CSQKGAGKETQYF. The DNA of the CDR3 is TGCAGTCAAAAGGGGGCCGGGAAGGAGACCCAGTACTTC.

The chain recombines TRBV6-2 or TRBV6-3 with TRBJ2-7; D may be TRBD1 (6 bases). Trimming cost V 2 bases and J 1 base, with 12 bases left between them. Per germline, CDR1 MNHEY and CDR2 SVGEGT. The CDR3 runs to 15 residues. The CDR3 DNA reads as TGTGCCAGCAGTTACACAGGGCCAGGGTCCTACGAGCAGTACTTC. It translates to CASSYTGPGSYEQYF.

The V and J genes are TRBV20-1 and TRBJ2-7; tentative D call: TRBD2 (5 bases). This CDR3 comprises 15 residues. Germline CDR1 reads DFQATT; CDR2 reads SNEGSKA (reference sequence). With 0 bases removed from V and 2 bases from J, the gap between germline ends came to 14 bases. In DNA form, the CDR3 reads TGCAGTGCTAGAGATCCGGGCCCGGAGGCCTACGAGCAGTACTTC. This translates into CSARDPGPEAYEQYF.

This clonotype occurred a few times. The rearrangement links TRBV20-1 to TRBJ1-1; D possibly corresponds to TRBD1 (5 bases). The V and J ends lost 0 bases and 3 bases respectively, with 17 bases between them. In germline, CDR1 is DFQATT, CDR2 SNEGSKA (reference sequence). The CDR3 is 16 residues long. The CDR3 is CSARDTRGFRDTEAFF. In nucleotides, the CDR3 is TGCAGTGCTAGAGATACTAGGGGCTTTAGGGACACTGAAGCTTTCTTT.

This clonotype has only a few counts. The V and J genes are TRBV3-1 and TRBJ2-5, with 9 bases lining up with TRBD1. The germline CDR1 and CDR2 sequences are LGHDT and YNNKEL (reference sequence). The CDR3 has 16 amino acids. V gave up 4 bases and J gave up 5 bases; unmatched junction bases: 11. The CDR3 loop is CASSRTGTGLTETQYF. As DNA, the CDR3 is TGTGCCAGCAGCCGAACCGGGACAGGGTTAACGGAGACCCAGTACTTC.

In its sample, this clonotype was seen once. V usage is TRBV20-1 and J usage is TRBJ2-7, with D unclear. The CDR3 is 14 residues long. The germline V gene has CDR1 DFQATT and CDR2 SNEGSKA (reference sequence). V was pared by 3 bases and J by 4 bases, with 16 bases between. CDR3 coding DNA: TGCAGTGCTAGCGCCAGCCTCCTGATTTACGAGCAGTACTTC. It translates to CSASASLLIYEQYF.

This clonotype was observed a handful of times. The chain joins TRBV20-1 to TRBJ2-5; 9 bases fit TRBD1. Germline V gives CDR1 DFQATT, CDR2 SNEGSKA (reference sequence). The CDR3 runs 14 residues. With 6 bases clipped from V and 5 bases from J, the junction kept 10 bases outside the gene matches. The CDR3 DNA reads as TGCAGTGCCAACCGGGACAGGGAATGGGAGACCCAGTACTTC. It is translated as CSANRDREWETQYF.

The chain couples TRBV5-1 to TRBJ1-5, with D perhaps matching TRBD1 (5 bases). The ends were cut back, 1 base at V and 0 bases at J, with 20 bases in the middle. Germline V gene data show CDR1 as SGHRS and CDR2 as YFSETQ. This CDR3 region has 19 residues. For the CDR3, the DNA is TGCGCCAGCAGCTTGATAGGGGAACCCGGGGGTTATAGCAATCAGCCCCAGCATTTT. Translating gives CASSLIGEPGGYSNQPQHF.

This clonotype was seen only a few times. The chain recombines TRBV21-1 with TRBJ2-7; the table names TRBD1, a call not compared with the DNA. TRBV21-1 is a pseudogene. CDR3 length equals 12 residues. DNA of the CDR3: TGTGCCAGCAGGGGGACGGTATACGAGCAGTACTTC. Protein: CASRGTVYEQYF.

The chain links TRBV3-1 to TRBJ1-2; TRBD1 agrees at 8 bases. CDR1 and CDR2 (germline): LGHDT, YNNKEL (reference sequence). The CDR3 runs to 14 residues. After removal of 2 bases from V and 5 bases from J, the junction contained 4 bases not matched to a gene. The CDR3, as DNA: TGTGCCAGCAGCCAACAGGGGGCTGGATATGGCTACACCTTC. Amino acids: CASSQQGAGYGYTF.

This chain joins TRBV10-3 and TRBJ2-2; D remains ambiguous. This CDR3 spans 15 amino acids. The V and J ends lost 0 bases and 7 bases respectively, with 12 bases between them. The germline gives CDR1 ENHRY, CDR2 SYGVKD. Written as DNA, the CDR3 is TGTGCCATCAGTGAGTCGGTGACGCTATTCGGGGAGCTGTTTTTT. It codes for CAISESVTLFGELFF.

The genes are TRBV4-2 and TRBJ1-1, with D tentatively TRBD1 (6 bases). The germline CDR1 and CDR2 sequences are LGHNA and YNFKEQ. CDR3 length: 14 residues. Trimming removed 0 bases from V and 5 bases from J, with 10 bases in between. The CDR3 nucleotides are TGTGCCAGCAGCCAAGATAGGGGGATGACTGAAGCTTTCTTT. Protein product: CASSQDRGMTEAFF.

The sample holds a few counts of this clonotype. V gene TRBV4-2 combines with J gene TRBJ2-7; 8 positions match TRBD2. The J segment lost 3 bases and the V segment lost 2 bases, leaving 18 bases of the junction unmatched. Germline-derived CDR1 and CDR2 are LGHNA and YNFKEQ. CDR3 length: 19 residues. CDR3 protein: CASSQRRGDYRGGIYEQYF. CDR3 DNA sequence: TGTGCCAGCAGCCAAAGAAGAGGCGACTACCGCGGGGGGATCTACGAGCAGTACTTC.

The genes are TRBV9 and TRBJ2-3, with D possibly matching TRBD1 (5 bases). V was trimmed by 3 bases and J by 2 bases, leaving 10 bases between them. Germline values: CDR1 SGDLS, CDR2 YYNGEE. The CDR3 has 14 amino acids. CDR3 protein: CASSAGHNTDTQYF. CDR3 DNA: TGTGCCAGCAGCGCCGGACACAACACAGATACGCAGTATTTT.

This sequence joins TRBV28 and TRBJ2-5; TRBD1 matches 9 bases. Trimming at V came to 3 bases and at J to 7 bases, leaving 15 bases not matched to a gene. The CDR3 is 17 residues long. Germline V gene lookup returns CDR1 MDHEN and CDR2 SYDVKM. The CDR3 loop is CASSLIRDRDWVGTQYF. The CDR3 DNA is TGTGCCAGCAGTTTGATCCGGGACAGGGATTGGGTGGGGACCCAGTACTTC.

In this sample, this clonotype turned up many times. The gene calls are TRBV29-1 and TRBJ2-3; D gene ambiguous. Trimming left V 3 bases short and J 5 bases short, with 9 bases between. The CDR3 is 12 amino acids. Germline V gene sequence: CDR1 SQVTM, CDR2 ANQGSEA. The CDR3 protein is CSVESGRDTQYF. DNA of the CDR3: TGCAGCGTTGAGTCCGGGCGAGATACGCAGTATTTT.

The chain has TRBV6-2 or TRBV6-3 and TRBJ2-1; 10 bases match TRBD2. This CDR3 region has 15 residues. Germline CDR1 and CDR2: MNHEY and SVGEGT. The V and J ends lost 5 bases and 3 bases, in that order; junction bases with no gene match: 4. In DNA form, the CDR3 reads TGTGCCAGCAGTAGGGGACTAGCGTTCTACAATGAGCAGTTCTTC. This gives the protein CASSRGLAFYNEQFF.

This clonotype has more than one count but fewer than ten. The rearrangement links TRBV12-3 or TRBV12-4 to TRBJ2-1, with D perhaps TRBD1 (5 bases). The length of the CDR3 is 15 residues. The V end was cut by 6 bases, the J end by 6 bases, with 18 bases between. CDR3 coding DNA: TGTGCCAGCAGCGACAAGGCTAAAGGGGTCAATGAGCAGTTCTTC. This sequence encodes CASSDKAKGVNEQFF.

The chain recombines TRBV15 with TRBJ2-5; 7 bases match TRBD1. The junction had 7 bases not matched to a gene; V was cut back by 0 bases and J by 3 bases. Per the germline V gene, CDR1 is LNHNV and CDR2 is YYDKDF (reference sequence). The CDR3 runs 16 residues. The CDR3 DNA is TGTGCCACCAGCAGAGATACCGGGACAGAAAAAGAGACCCAGTACTTC. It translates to CATSRDTGTEKETQYF.

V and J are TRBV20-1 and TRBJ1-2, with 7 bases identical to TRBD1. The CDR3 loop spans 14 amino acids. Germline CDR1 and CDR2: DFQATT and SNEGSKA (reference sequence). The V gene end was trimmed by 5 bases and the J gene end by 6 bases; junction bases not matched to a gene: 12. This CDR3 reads CSALLRTGKNGYTF. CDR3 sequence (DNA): TGCAGTGCTTTACTTCGGACAGGCAAGAATGGCTACACCTTC.

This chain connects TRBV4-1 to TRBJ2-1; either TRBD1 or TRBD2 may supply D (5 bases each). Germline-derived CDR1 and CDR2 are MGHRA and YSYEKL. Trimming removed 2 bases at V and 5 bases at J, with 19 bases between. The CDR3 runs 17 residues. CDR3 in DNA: TGCGCCAGCAGCCAACCAGGCGCTGCCGGGGCCGACAATGAGCAGTTCTTC. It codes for CASSQPGAAGADNEQFF.

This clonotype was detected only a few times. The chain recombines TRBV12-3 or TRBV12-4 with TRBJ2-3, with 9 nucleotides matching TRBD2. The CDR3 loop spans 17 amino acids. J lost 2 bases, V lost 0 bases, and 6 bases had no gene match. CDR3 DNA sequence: TGTGCCAGCAGTTTAGCCAGCGGGGGGATCCACACAGATACGCAGTATTTT. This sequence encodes CASSLASGGIHTDTQYF.

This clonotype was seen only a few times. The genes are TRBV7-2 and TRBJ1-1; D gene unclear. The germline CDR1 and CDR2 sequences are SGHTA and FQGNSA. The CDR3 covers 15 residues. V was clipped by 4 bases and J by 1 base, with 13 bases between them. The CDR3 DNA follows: TGTGCCAGCAGCTCCCGGCGGGTGGGGAACACTGAAGCTTTCTTT. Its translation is CASSSRRVGNTEAFF.

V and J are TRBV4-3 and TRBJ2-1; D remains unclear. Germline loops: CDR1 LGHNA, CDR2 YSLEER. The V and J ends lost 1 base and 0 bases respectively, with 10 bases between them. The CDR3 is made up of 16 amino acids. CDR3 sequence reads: CASSQASWYSYNEQFF. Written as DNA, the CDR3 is TGCGCCAGCAGCCAAGCGAGCTGGTACTCCTACAATGAGCAGTTCTTC.

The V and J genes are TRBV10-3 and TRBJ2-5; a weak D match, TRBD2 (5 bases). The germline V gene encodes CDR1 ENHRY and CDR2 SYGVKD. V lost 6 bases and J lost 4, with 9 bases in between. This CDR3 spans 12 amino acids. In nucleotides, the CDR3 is TGTGCCATCAGGGAAGGAGGAGAGACCCAGTACTTC. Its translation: CAIREGGETQYF.

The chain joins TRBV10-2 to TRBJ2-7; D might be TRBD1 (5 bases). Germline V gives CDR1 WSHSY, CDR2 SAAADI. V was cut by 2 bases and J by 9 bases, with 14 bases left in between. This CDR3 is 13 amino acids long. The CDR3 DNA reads TGCGCCAGCAGTGAGGACAGCCCGGCGGCGCAGTACTTC. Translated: CASSEDSPAAQYF.

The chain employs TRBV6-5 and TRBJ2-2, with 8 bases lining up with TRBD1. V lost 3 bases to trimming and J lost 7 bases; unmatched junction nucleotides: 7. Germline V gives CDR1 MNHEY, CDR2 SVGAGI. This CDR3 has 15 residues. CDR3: CASSYPQGASGELFF. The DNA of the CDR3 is TGTGCCAGCAGTTATCCGCAGGGGGCAAGCGGGGAGCTGTTTTTT.